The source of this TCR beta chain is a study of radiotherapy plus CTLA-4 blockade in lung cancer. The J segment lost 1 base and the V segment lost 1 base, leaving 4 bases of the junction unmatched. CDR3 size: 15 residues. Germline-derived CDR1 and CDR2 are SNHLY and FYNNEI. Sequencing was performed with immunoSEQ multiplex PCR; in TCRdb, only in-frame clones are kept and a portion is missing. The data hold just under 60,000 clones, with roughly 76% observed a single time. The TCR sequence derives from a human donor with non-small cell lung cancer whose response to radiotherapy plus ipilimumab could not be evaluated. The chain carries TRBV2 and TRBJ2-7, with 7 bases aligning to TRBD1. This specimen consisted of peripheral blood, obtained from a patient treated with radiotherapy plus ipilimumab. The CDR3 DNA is TGTGCCAGCAGTGAAGGACAGGGCAAATCCTACGAGCAGTACTTC. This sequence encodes CASSEGQGKSYEQYF.